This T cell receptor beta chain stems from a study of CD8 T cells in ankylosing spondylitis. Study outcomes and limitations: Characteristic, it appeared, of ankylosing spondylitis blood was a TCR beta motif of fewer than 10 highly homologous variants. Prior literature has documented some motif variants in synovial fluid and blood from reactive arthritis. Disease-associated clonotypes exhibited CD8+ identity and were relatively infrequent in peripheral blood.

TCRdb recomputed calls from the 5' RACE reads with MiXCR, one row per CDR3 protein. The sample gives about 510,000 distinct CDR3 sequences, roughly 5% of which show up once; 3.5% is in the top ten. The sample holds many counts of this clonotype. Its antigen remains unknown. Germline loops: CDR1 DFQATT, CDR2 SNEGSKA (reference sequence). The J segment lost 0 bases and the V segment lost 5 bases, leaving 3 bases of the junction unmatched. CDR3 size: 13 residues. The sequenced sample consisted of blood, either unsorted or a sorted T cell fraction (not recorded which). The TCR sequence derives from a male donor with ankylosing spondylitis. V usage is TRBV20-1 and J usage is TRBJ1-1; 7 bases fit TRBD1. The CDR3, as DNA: TGCAGTGCTCTGGACAGGCTGAACACTGAAGCTTTCTTT. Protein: CSALDRLNTEAFF.